This T cell receptor (beta chain) was observed in a study of shared clonotypes between healthy human individuals. Investigators spread the genomic DNA of each subset evenly over several immunoSEQ plates. In the original workflow: Filtering differed for immunoSEQ, which gave only junction sequences without quality scores. This table comes from immunoSEQ multiplex PCR, and its TCRdb copy is limited to in-frame clones, with some not included. V and J calls and clone size come straight from that table; D and trimming were deduced from the DNA. The table has 2 million to 2.5 million clones, 90% to 95% seen once. Positive CCR7 selection of CD45RO-negative cells yielded the naive CD8 cells, and terminally differentiated effector memory CD45RA+ cells were excluded. The V gene lost 6 bases and the J gene lost 0 bases, with 14 bases spanning the gap. The CDR3 extends over 16 amino acids. Germline V gives CDR1 MGHRA, CDR2 YSYEKL.

This chain joins TRBV4-1 and TRBJ1-4; no firm D call. The sample was naive CD8+ T cells from PBMCs. The clonotype comes from a man between 18 and 35 years old in good health. Some clones in this sample may be carry-over from other donors' samples. CDR3 residues: CASRIREVATNEKLFF. For the CDR3, the DNA is TGCGCCAGCAGGATACGTGAAGTTGCAACTAATGAAAAACTGTTTTTT.